The 14 T cell receptor beta chains below all came from one sample that was sequenced in a study of CD8 T cells in ankylosing spondylitis. Whole-study results and caveats: Roughly 8 highly homologous variants formed a TCR beta motif that appeared characteristic of ankylosing spondylitis blood.

No cognate antigen is known for these TCRs. MiXCR was run by TCRdb on the 5' RACE reads, yielding one entry per CDR3 protein. The sample lists fewer than 500,000 distinct CDR3 sequences; about 20% were seen once. Source material: blood, either unsorted or a sorted T cell fraction (not recorded which). The origin of the receptors is a male donor with ankylosing spondylitis.

In this sample, this clonotype turned up a few times. CDR3 DNA: TGTGCCAGCAGCACCCTACAGGCAGATACGCAGTATTTT. It codes for CASSTLQADTQYF. The rearrangement links TRBV5-5 to TRBJ2-3; D perhaps matches TRBD1 (5 bases). The CDR3 extends over 13 amino acids. Germline V CDR1 and CDR2: SGHKS, YYEKEE (reference sequence). V shed 4 bases and J shed 4 bases, with 10 bases lying between them.

The chain combines TRBV30 with TRBJ2-7, with TRBD2 as a possible D gene (5 bases). V was pared by 1 base and J by 4 bases, with 23 bases between. The CDR3 is 17 amino acids. Germline V gives CDR1 GTSNPN, CDR2 SVGIG (reference sequence). This CDR3 is CAWSALGREPAAYEQYF. The CDR3 region has the DNA TGTGCCTGGAGTGCCCTCGGAAGGGAACCAGCGGCGTACGAGCAGTACTTC.

A few counts support this clonotype. The chain uses TRBV2 and TRBJ2-7, with 7 bases fitting TRBD1. The CDR3 totals 13 residues. Germline values: CDR1 SNHLY, CDR2 FYNNEI. The J segment lost 2 bases and the V segment lost 7 bases, leaving 5 bases of the junction unmatched. The CDR3 DNA reads as TGTGCCAGCAATCGGCAGGGGGCCTACGAGCAGTACTTC. Residues: CASNRQGAYEQYF. The full variable domain, in which reference TRBV2 and TRBJ2-7 provide the parts outside the CDR3, is EPEVTQTPSHQVTQMGQEVILRCVPISNHLYFYWYRQILGQKVEFLVSFYNNEISEKSEIFDDQFSVERPDGSNFTLKIRSTKLEDSAMYFCASNRQGAYEQYFGPGTRLTVT.

This clonotype was observed a few times. This rearrangement joins TRBV29-1 to TRBJ2-3; 12 positions match TRBD1. Germline CDR1 SQVTM, CDR2 ANQGSEA. The CDR3 loop spans 16 amino acids. Losses at the gene ends were 0 bases for V and 3 bases for J; bases not matched to a gene: 4. Here the CDR3 reads CSVEEGTGGKTDTQYF. Written as DNA, the CDR3 is TGCAGCGTTGAAGAAGGGACAGGGGGCAAGACAGATACGCAGTATTTT.

The chain has TRBV19 and TRBJ1-1; D is perhaps TRBD1 (5 bases). The CDR3 runs 14 residues. Between the trimmed V and J ends, which lost 5 bases and 4 bases, there was a span of 14 bases. The germline gives CDR1 LNHDA, CDR2 SQIVND (reference sequence). The DNA of the CDR3 is TGTGCCAGTAGTCACCAGGGAGCTGGCACTGAAGCTTTCTTT. The encoded protein is CASSHQGAGTEAFF.

This clonotype was seen more than once but under ten times. The genes are TRBV27 and TRBJ2-1, with D perhaps being TRBD1 or TRBD2 (5 bases each). This CDR3 is 12 amino acids long. The V end was cut by 1 base, the J end by 10 bases, with 8 bases between. Per germline, CDR1 MNHEY and CDR2 SMNVEV (reference sequence). Written as DNA, the CDR3 is TGTGCCAGCAGTTTATGGGGGACCGAGCAGTTCTTC. This encodes CASSLWGTEQFF.

In its sample, this clonotype was seen a few times. The chain uses TRBV20-1 and TRBJ2-2; a weak D match, TRBD1 (5 bases). This CDR3 spans 15 amino acids. Trimming stripped 1 base from V and 4 bases from J, with 13 bases between. CDR1 DFQATT and CDR2 SNEGSKA come from the germline V gene (reference sequence). CDR3 sequence: CSARAAGSRTGELFF. CDR3 DNA: TGCAGTGCTAGAGCGGCAGGGTCCCGCACCGGGGAGCTGTTTTTT.

The chain couples TRBV6-5 to TRBJ2-7; the D is unclear. The ends were cut back, 1 base at V and 3 bases at J, with 10 bases in the middle. Germline lookup yields CDR1 MNHEY and CDR2 SVGAGI. CDR3 length: 14 amino acids. CDR3 in amino acids: CASSYWGSLYEQYF. The CDR3, as DNA: TGTGCCAGCAGTTACTGGGGATCCCTCTACGAGCAGTACTTC.

This clonotype appeared a few times. V usage is TRBV14 and J usage is TRBJ2-1; D ambiguous. The germline V gene has CDR1 SGHDN and CDR2 FVKESK. Trimming took 4 bases from V and 3 from J, leaving 16 bases between them. The CDR3 is made up of 16 amino acids. The CDR3 protein is CASSLLNEAYYNEQFF. CDR3 sequence (DNA): TGTGCCAGCAGCCTGTTGAATGAGGCATACTACAATGAGCAGTTCTTC. Combining the CDR3 with reference TRBV14 and TRBJ2-1 gives the whole variable domain EAGVTQFPSHSVIEKGQTVTLRCDPISGHDNLYWYRRVMGKEIKFLLHFVKESKQDESGMPNNRFLAERTGGTYSTLKVQPAELEDSGVYFCASSLLNEAYYNEQFFGPGTRLTVL.

This clonotype turned up a few times. The CDR3 is CASSLTSGTSGSYEQYF. The CDR3 nucleotides read TGTGCCAGCAGTTTGACATCCGGGACTAGCGGCTCCTACGAGCAGTACTTC. The V call is TRBV28, the J call TRBJ2-7; TRBD2 agrees at 11 bases. J was trimmed by 0 bases and V by 3 bases; bases with no gene match: 7. The CDR3 spans 17 residues. Germline values: CDR1 MDHEN, CDR2 SYDVKM. The full variable domain, completed using reference TRBV28 and TRBJ2-7, is DVKVTQSSRYLVKRTGEKVFLECVQDMDHENMFWYRQDPGLGLRLIYFSYDVKMKEKGDIPEGYSVSREKKERFSLILESASTNQTSMYLCASSLTSGTSGSYEQYFGPGTRLTVT.

This clonotype was detected only a few times. The rearrangement joins TRBV6-5 to TRBJ1-1; D perhaps matches TRBD1 (6 bases). This CDR3 is built from 15 residues. In germline, CDR1 is MNHEY, CDR2 SVGAGI. V lost 0 bases and J lost 3, with 11 bases in between. The CDR3 here is CASSYSNRAHTEAFF. Written as DNA, the CDR3 is TGTGCCAGCAGTTACTCGAACAGGGCGCACACTGAAGCTTTCTTT.

The chain employs TRBV4-1 and TRBJ2-3, with D hard to call. CDR3 length equals 15 residues. From germline, CDR1 is MGHRA and CDR2 YSYEKL. Trimming removed 3 bases from V and 2 bases from J, with 12 bases in between. The CDR3 region has the DNA TGCGCCAGCAGCCACCTACGGGTTGCCACAGATACGCAGTATTTT. Protein: CASSHLRVATDTQYF.

This clonotype has more than one count but fewer than ten. The chain combines TRBV7-2 with TRBJ1-1, with no clear D. The V gene's germline CDR1 is SGHTA and CDR2 FQGNSA. V was trimmed by 8 bases and J by 7 bases, leaving 14 bases between them. The CDR3 totals 12 residues. Here the CDR3 reads CASRVLFLEAFF. In DNA, the CDR3 is TGTGCCAGCCGTGTACTGTTTCTTGAAGCTTTCTTT.

The chain recombines TRBV25-1 with TRBJ1-4; perhaps TRBD1 as D (5 bases). Per germline, CDR1 MGHDK and CDR2 SYGVNS. This CDR3 has 12 residues. Trimming removed 3 bases at V and 12 bases at J, with 11 bases between. CDR3 loop: CASSEGGEELFF. As DNA, the CDR3 is TGTGCCAGCAGTGAGGGGGGGGAGGAACTGTTTTTT. Variable domain in full (rest from reference TRBV25-1 and TRBJ1-4): EADIYQTPRYLVIGTGKKITLECSQTMGHDKMYWYQQDPGMELHLIHYSYGVNSTEKGDLSSESTVSRIRTEHFPLTLESARPSHTSQYLCASSEGGEELFFGSGTQLSVL.